This T cell receptor beta chain derives from a study of T cells in localized non-small cell lung cancer. General study results and limits: Appearances in adjacent lung were noted for a median about 50 of the top 100 tumor clones.

The CDR3 has 16 residues. V was clipped by 4 bases and J by 6 bases, with 22 bases between them. Germline assignment: CDR1 SGHNT and CDR2 YYREEE (reference sequence). Produced via immunoSEQ multiplex PCR; TCRdb's table is partial and in-frame only. The table has roughly 21,000 clones, 90% seen once. Notes on this clone: As yet, its antigen is unknown.

The chain couples TRBV5-4 to TRBJ1-1; the D gene is possibly TRBD1 (5 bases). Sequenced here: peripheral blood, sampled before any cancer treatment. This TCR was sampled from a woman aged 35 to 75 with stage I lung adenocarcinoma. The CDR3 sequence is CASSGGGGRSNAEAFF. DNA for the CDR3: TGTGCCAGCAGCGGCGGGGGGGGTCGGTCTAACGCTGAAGCTTTCTTT.